This T cell receptor (beta chain) was captured by sequencing in a study of post-analysis software for immune sequencing data (dated by TCRdb to about 2015). About the study as a whole: Disease courses on record covered relapsing-remitting, secondary progressive and progressive-relapsing multiple sclerosis, though some patients had no subtype annotation. A subset of samples was prepared in parallel using single-end sample barcoding, then pooled and co-amplified after Illumina adapter ligation. The multiple sclerosis patient repertoires were compared with roughly twelve previously published healthy control repertoires from donors aged about 6 to 26 years. Broad study findings and their caveats: Significantly higher frequencies in patients than in controls were found for about five TRBV segments, including TRBV5-6, TRBV5-1 and TRBV20-1. The multiple sclerosis patient group was slightly younger than the control group. Direct clustering with F measure showed strong co-clustering of samples prepared in the same batch, prompting a batch-effect correction. Significantly lower normalized Chao1 diversity was found in multiple sclerosis patients than in controls, suggesting substantial peripheral T-cell clonal expansion.

This clonotype turned up a few times. Its antigen is still unknown. Base qualities are not provided; no much larger clone lies one nucleotide away. To demonstrate the VDJtools post-analysis software, TCR beta repertoires were profiled from the peripheral blood of 10 to 15 young patients with multiple sclerosis. The patients with multiple sclerosis were children and adolescents between about 6 and 16 years of age. The library was made by PCR. Sequenced using an Illumina HiSeq 2500. To reduce PCR and sequencing biases, unique molecular identifiers were incorporated into the TCR beta cDNA libraries. Every 1 to 10 million input T cells yielded 500,000 or so cDNA molecules, meaning each molecule approximated one T cell. Patient libraries were prepared and sequenced with the same protocol used for the earlier healthy control dataset. Samples belonging to the same batch were prepared together, multiplexed and sequenced on a shared HiSeq lane. In the original analysis: MIGEC handled the raw barcoded reads, throwing out single-read molecular identifier groups before consensus assembly and CDR3 extraction. Clonotype tables were post-analysed with VDJtools, and diversity was normalized by down-sampling all datasets to the smallest sample size. In repertoire overlap clustering, CDR3 amino acid sequences, but not nucleotide sequences, were matched to correct batch-related cross-sample contamination. TCRdb reanalyzed the raw reads on its own, using fastp at Q25 for trimming and MiXCR for clone calling, and kept in-frame beta chains. Identical CDR3 proteins give one entry, which carries the most common genes and DNA. The V and J calls reflect TCRdb's pipeline rather than the authors' work. The sample records roughly 200,000 distinct CDR3 sequences, around 30% of which are singletons. The biggest ten clones account for 3.4% of the sample.

The CDR3 numbers 18 residues from cysteine through phenylalanine. Here the CDR3 DNA is all that survives: 54 bases in frame from base 1. V sheds 3 bases and J sheds 2 bases, leaving 20 bases between their ends. In this chain, TRBV12-3 or TRBV12-4 is recombined with TRBJ1-5, with no confidently assigned D gene. The clonotype originates from a girl between 2 and 17 years old with multiple sclerosis. Sample: blood. The CDR3 protein: CASSFAPLAAMRNQPQHF. The DNA reads TGTGCCAGCAGTTTTGCCCCCTTGGCCGCTATGCGCAATCAGCCCCAGCATTTT.